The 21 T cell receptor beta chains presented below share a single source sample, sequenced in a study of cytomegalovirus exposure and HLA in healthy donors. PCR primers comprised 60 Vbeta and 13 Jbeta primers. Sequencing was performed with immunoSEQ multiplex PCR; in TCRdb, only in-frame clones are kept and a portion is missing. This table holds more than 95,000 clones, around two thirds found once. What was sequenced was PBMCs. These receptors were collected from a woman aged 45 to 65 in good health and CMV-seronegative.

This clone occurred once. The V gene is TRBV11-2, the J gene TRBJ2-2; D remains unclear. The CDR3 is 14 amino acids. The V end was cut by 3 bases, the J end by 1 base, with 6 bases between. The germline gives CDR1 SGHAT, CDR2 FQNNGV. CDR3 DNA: TGTGCCAGCAGCTTCGGCGGGAACACCGGGGAGCTGTTTTTT. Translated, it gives CASSFGGNTGELFF.

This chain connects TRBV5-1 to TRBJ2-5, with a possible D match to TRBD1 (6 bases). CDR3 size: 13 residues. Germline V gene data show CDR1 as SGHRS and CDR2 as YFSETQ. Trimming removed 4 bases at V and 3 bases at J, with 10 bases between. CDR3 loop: CASSPGQKETQYF. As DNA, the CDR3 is TGCGCCAGCAGCCCAGGACAGAAAGAGACCCAGTACTTC.

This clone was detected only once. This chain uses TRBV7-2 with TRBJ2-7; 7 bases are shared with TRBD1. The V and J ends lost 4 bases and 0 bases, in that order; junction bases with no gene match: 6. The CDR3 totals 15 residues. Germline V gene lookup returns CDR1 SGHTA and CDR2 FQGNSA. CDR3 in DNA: TGTGCCAGCAGCTCTAGCCGGGACAGCTCCTACGAGCAGTACTTC. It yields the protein CASSSSRDSSYEQYF.

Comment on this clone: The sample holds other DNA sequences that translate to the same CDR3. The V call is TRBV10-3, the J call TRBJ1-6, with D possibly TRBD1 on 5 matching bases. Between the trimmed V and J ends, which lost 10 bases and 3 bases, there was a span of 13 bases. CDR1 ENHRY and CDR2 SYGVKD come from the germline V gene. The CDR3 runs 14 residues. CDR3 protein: CATTVDSYNSPLHF. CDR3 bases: TGTGCCACCACAGTAGACAGCTATAATTCACCCCTCCACTTT.

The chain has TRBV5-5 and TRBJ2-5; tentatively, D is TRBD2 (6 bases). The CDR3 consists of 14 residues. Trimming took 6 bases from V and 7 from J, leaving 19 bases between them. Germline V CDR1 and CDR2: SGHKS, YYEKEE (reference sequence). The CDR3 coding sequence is TGTGCCAGCAACCAGGGACTGGGCCCCGGGACCCAGTACTTC. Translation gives CASNQGLGPGTQYF.

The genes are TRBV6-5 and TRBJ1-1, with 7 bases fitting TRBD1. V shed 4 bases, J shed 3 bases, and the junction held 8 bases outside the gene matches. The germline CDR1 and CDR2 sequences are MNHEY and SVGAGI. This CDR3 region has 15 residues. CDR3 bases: TGTGCCAGCAGTTGGGACAGTAGGGTGGACACTGAAGCTTTCTTT. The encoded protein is CASSWDSRVDTEAFF.

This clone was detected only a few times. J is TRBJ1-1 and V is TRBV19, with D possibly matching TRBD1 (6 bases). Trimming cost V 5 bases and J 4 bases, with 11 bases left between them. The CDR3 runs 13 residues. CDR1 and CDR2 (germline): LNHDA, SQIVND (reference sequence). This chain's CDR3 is CASSQGSGTEAFF. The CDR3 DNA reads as TGTGCCAGTAGTCAGGGGTCAGGCACTGAAGCTTTCTTT.

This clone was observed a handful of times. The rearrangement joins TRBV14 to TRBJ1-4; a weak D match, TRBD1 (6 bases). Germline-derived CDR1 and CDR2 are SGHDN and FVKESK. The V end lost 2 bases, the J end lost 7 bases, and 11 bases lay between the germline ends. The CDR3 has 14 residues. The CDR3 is CASSQNRVGEKLFF. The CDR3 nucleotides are TGTGCCAGCAGCCAAAACAGGGTTGGTGAAAAACTGTTTTTT.

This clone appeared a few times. The CDR3 spells CASSPSGSSYNEQFF. The CDR3, as DNA: TGTGCCAGTAGTCCCAGCGGGAGCTCCTACAATGAGCAGTTCTTC. This chain joins TRBV19 and TRBJ2-1; 8 bases map to TRBD2. V dropped 5 bases and J dropped 0; count of bases not matched to a gene: 3. The CDR3 is 15 residues long. Germline loops: CDR1 LNHDA, CDR2 SQIVND (reference sequence).

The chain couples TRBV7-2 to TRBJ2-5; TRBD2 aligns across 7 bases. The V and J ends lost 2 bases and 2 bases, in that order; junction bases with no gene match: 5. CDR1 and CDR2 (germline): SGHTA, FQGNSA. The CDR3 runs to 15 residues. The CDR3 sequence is CASSLRRGGQETQYF. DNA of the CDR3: TGTGCCAGCAGCTTACGTCGGGGAGGGCAAGAGACCCAGTACTTC.

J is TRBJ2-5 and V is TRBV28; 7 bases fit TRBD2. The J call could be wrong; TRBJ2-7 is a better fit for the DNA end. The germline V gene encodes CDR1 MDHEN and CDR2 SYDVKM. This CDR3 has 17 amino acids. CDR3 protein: CASSLAGEGGLGYEQYF. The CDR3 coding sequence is TGTGCCAGCAGTTTGGCGGGGGAGGGAGGTTTGGGCTACGAGCAGTACTTC.

The CDR3 DNA reads as TGTGCCAGCAGGGGGATCTGGACTTCGGACAATGAGCAGTTCTTC. Translation: CASRGIWTSDNEQFF. J is TRBJ2-1 and V is TRBV2; weak D call: TRBD2 (5 bases). The CDR3 extends over 15 amino acids. The V end was cut by 6 bases, the J end by 5 bases, with 17 bases between. The V gene's germline CDR1 is SNHLY and CDR2 FYNNEI.

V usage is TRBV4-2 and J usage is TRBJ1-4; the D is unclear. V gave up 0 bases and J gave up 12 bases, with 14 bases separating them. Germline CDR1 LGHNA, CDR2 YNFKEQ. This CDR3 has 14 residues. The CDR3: CASSQDGLEGELFF. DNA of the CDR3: TGTGCCAGCAGCCAAGATGGGCTGGAGGGAGAACTGTTTTTT.

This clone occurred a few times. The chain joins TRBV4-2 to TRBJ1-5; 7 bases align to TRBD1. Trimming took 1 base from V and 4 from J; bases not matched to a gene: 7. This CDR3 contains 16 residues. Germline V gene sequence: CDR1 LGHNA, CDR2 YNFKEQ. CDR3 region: CASSQVTGTANQPQHF. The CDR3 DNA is TGTGCCAGCAGCCAAGTCACCGGGACAGCAAATCAGCCCCAGCATTTT.

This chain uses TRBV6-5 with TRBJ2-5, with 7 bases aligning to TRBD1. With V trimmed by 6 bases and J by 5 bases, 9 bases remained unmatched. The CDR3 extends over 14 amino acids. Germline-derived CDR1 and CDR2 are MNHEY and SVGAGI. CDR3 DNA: TGTGCCAGCAGATTCCGGGACAGAGGGGAGACCCAGTACTTC. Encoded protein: CASRFRDRGETQYF.

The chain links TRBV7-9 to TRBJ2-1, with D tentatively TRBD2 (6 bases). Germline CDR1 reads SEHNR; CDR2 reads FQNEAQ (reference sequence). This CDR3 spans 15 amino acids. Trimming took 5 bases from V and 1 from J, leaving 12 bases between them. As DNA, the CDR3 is TGTGCCAGCAGCCAAAGCGGGTTTTCCTACAATGAGCAGTTCTTC. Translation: CASSQSGFSYNEQFF.

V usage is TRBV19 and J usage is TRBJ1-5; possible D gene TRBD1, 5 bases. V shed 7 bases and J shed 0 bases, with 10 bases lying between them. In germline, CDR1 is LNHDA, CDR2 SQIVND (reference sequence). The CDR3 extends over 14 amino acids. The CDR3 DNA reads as TGTGCCAGTACGAGCAGGGATAGCAATCAGCCCCAGCATTTT. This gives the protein CASTSRDSNQPQHF.

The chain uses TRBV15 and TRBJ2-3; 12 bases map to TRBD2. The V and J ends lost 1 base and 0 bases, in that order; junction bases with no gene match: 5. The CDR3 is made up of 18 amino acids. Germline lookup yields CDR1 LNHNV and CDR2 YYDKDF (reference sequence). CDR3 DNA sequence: TGTGCCACCAGCAGAGGGACTAGCGGGGTCACTAGCACAGATACGCAGTATTTT. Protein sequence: CATSRGTSGVTSTDTQYF.

The CDR3 reads CASSVEGNIGYEQYF. As DNA, the CDR3 is TGTGCCAGCAGCGTAGAGGGGAACATCGGCTACGAGCAGTACTTC. This sequence joins TRBV9 and TRBJ2-7; tentatively, D is TRBD1 (5 bases). Trimming pared 0 bases from V and 3 bases from J, leaving 13 bases between. This CDR3 comprises 15 residues. Germline V gives CDR1 SGDLS, CDR2 YYNGEE.

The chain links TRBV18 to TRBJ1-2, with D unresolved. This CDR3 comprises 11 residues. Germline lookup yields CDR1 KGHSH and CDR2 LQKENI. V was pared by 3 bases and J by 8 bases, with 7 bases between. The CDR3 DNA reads TGTGCCAGCTCACCCTCGGTAGGCTACACCTTC. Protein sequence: CASSPSVGYTF.

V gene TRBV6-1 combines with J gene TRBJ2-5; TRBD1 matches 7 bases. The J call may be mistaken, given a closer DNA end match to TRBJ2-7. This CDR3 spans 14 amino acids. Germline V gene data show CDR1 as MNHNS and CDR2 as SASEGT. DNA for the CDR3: TGTGCCAGCAGTGATAACAGGGGACGGTACGAGCAGTACTTC. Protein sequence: CASSDNRGRYEQYF.